This TCR beta chain appears in the sequencing data of a study of T cell repertoires in cytomegalovirus infection. Overall study context: Carrying CMV and the relevant HLA type showed in public TCR beta signatures.

Notes on the study in general: Clonotype analysis showed dominance of the ex vivo response by HLA-C-restricted CMV-specific TCR beta clonotypes. The study identified carriers of CMV plus the relevant HLA from cumulative public TCR beta family frequency.

V lost 4 bases and J 2 bases, leaving 12 bases between the germline ends. The CDR3 is made up of 15 amino acids. Germline CDR1 is MGHDK and CDR2 is SYGVNS. This clonotype has more than one count but fewer than ten. Its antigen is as yet unknown. TCRdb re-called the reads with MiXCR, one entry per CDR3 protein. Of under 300,000 distinct CDR3 sequences in the sample, approximately 13% were seen once. The rearrangement joins TRBV25-1 to TRBJ2-1; D might be TRBD2 (6 bases). The origin of this receptor is a human donor in good health (CMV status not recorded). Some clones in this sample may be carry-over from other donors' samples. Sequencing was performed on PBMCs. This chain's CDR3 is CASSGFSGPYNEQFF. The DNA for the CDR3 is TGTGCCAGCAGTGGTTTTAGCGGTCCCTACAATGAGCAGTTCTTC.